The 29 T cell receptor beta chains given below trace back to one sample, sequenced in a study of T cell changes during pregnancy in multiple sclerosis. Repertoires were generated with immunoSEQ multiplex PCR, while TCRdb's copy carries only in-frame clones and drops some. The repertoire holds some 44,000 clones, with 85% to 95% as singletons. The sequenced sample was CD4+ T cells from peripheral blood mononuclear cells, obtained in the third trimester of pregnancy. The receptors were sampled from a female donor with multiple sclerosis, enrolled in a pregnancy study.

V and J are TRBV2 and TRBJ1-2; TRBD1 might be the D (5 bases). The CDR3 has 14 residues. Germline loops: CDR1 SNHLY, CDR2 FYNNEI. V lost 4 bases to trimming and J lost 7 bases, with 16 bases between them. CDR3: CASSVEGSGIGYTF. CDR3 bases: TGTGCCAGCAGTGTGGAAGGTTCAGGGATTGGCTACACCTTC.

This clone has just a few counts. The chain recombines TRBV27 with TRBJ1-1; tentatively, D is TRBD1 (5 bases). Trimming removed 6 bases at V and 5 bases at J, with 16 bases between. Per germline, CDR1 MNHEY and CDR2 SMNVEV (reference sequence). The CDR3 is 14 amino acids. For the CDR3, the DNA is TGTGCCAGCAGCCAGATGCAGGGTCGGACTGAAGCTTTCTTT. The encoded protein is CASSQMQGRTEAFF.

CDR3 sequence: CASSLDLTGRSYEQYF. In DNA form, the CDR3 reads TGTGCCAGCAGCTTAGATCTGACGGGAAGGAGCTACGAGCAGTACTTC. This chain links TRBV7-9 with TRBJ2-7, with D possibly matching TRBD2 (5 bases). The CDR3 totals 16 residues. The V and J ends lost 1 base and 3 bases respectively, with 16 bases between them. Germline lookup yields CDR1 SEHNR and CDR2 FQNEAQ (reference sequence).

CDR3 nucleotide sequence: TGTGCCAGCAGCCCTCCCGGCGGGGGCTCCTACGAGCAGTACTTC. This gives the protein CASSPPGGGSYEQYF. The chain combines TRBV5-4 with TRBJ2-7; TRBD2 aligns across 7 bases. The CDR3 totals 15 residues. Trimming cost V 4 bases and J 0 bases; bases outside gene matches: 7. The V gene's germline CDR1 is SGHNT and CDR2 YYREEE (reference sequence). Filled out from reference TRBV5-4 and TRBJ2-7, the complete variable domain reads ETGVTQSPTHLIKTRGQQVTLRCSSQSGHNTVSWYQQALGQGPQFIFQYYREEENGRGNFPPRFSGLQFPNYSSELNVNALELDDSALYLCASSPPGGGSYEQYFGPGTRLTVT.

V is TRBV7-8 and J is TRBJ2-7, with TRBD2 matching 10 bases. Germline loops: CDR1 SGHVS, CDR2 FQNEAQ. The CDR3 is made up of 16 amino acids. V lost 5 bases, J lost 2 bases, and 9 bases stayed unmatched. The CDR3 here is CASSVRAGGRAYEQYF. The CDR3 bases are TGTGCCAGCAGCGTACGAGCGGGAGGGCGTGCCTACGAGCAGTACTTC. Complete variable domain (other parts from reference TRBV7-8 and TRBJ2-7): GAGVSQSPRYKVAKRGQDVALRCDPISGHVSLFWYQQALGQGPEFLTYFQNEAQLDKSGLPSDRFFAERPEGSVSTLKIQRTQQEDSAVYLCASSVRAGGRAYEQYFGPGTRLTVT.

This chain joins TRBV5-6 and TRBJ1-6; 9 bases agree with TRBD1. CDR3 length equals 15 residues. J lost 9 bases, V lost 1 base, and 5 bases had no gene match. The germline CDR1 and CDR2 sequences are SGHDT and YYEEEE. CDR3 DNA: TGTGCCAGCAGCTTGCAGACAGGGGGGGCTTCACCCCTCCACTTT. This encodes CASSLQTGGASPLHF.

The rearrangement links TRBV10-1 to TRBJ2-4, with TRBD1 matching over 7 bases. Germline CDR1 reads WNHNN; CDR2 reads SYGVQD (reference sequence). Losses at the gene ends were 8 bases for V and 0 bases for J; bases not matched to a gene: 7. The CDR3 contains 15 residues. Written as DNA, the CDR3 is TGCGCCAGCCTAAGACAGGGAAGAGCCAAAAACATTCAGTACTTC. Its translation is CASLRQGRAKNIQYF.

The V gene is TRBV18, the J gene TRBJ2-1; 9 nucleotides match TRBD1. Germline CDR1 and CDR2: KGHSH and LQKENI. The V segment lost 3 bases and the J segment 3 bases; nucleotides outside the gene matches: 3. The CDR3 spans 15 residues. The CDR3 is CASSPRTGDYNEQFF. CDR3 nucleotide sequence: TGTGCCAGCTCACCTCGGACAGGGGACTACAATGAGCAGTTCTTC.

V is TRBV4-3 and J is TRBJ2-1; 8 bases map to TRBD2. The V segment lost 4 bases and the J segment 0 bases; nucleotides outside the gene matches: 5. The CDR3 is 16 residues long. The germline gives CDR1 LGHNA, CDR2 YSLEER. This chain's CDR3 is CASSLQSGSSYNEQFF. As DNA, the CDR3 is TGCGCCAGCAGCCTACAGAGCGGGAGCTCCTACAATGAGCAGTTCTTC.

Of note for this clone: One end of the junction varies from germline; a read error may be responsible. V is TRBV18 and J is TRBJ2-7; the match to TRBD1 covers 10 bases. Germline V lookup: CDR1 KGHSH, CDR2 LQKENI. The CDR3 consists of 16 residues. The CDR3 sequence: CASSRSGTGVSHEQYF. Here the CDR3 DNA reads TGTGCCAGCTCGCGCTCGGGGACAGGGGTCTCCCACGAGCAGTACTTC.

This clone was picked up one time. The chain recombines TRBV5-1 with TRBJ1-1; 7 positions match TRBD1. Germline loops: CDR1 SGHRS, CDR2 YFSETQ. With V trimmed by 3 bases and J by 3 bases, 2 bases remained unmatched. The CDR3 is made up of 13 amino acids. CDR3 DNA sequence: TGCGCCAGCAGCTGGCAGGGGGACACTGAAGCTTTCTTT. Translating it yields CASSWQGDTEAFF.

The chain links TRBV10-3 to TRBJ2-5; weak D call: TRBD1 (6 bases). Germline CDR1 is ENHRY and CDR2 is SYGVKD. V was shortened by 3 bases and J by 0 bases, with 17 bases between the two germline ends. The CDR3 runs 17 residues. Written as DNA, the CDR3 is TGTGCCATCAGTGAATATAAAAGACAGGTCAACCAAGAGACCCAGTACTTC. It encodes CAISEYKRQVNQETQYF.

The gene calls are TRBV19 and TRBJ2-6, with D possibly being TRBD1 (6 bases). Looked up from germline, CDR1 is LNHDA and CDR2 is SQIVND (reference sequence). The CDR3 consists of 15 residues. The germline V and J ends were trimmed by 6 bases and 5 bases, with 14 bases remaining between them. CDR3 residues: CASRPGATWANVLTF. CDR3 in DNA: TGTGCCAGTAGACCAGGGGCGACGTGGGCCAACGTCCTGACTTTC. Combining the CDR3 with reference TRBV19 and TRBJ2-6 gives the whole variable domain DGGITQSPKYLFRKEGQNVTLSCEQNLNHDAMYWYRQDPGQGLRLIYYSQIVNDFQKGDIAEGYSVSREKKESFPLTVTSAQKNPTAFYLCASRPGATWANVLTFGAGSRLTVL.

The rearrangement links TRBV6-6 to TRBJ1-2; 8 positions match TRBD1. Germline V gene data show CDR1 as MNHNY and CDR2 as SVGAGI (reference sequence). Germline trimming cut 6 bases from V and 2 bases from J; bases unmatched to any gene: 5. The CDR3 loop spans 14 amino acids. CDR3 sequence reads: CASSDRGVNYGYTF. The CDR3, as DNA: TGTGCCAGCAGCGACAGGGGAGTGAACTATGGCTACACCTTC.

The chain's CDR3 is CASSGRILAGELFF. DNA of the CDR3: TGTGCCAGCAGCGGGCGGATATTGGCCGGGGAGCTGTTTTTT. V and J are TRBV9 and TRBJ2-2, with unresolved D. Germline V CDR1 and CDR2: SGDLS, YYNGEE. V lost 3 bases to trimming and J lost 6 bases, with 12 bases between them. CDR3 length: 14 residues.

This chain connects TRBV28 to TRBJ2-7, with D possibly being TRBD2 (6 bases). CDR1 is MDHEN and CDR2 is SYDVKM in the germline V gene. There are 15 residues in the CDR3. Trimming took 6 bases from V and 0 from J, leaving 15 bases between them. CDR3 DNA: TGTGCCAGCAGGAGACCCCAGGGACTCTCCTACGAGCAGTACTTC. As protein: CASRRPQGLSYEQYF.

This sequence joins TRBV6-5 and TRBJ2-7; tentative D call: TRBD1 (6 bases). Looked up from germline, CDR1 is MNHEY and CDR2 is SVGAGI. The V end was cut by 4 bases, the J end by 6 bases, with 16 bases between. The CDR3 is made up of 14 amino acids. The CDR3: CASSSGILGAEQYF. The CDR3 DNA sequence: TGTGCCAGCAGTTCGGGCATCCTGGGGGCCGAGCAGTACTTC.

CDR3 sequence reads: CASSARTSMGKETQYF. The CDR3 coding sequence is TGTGCCAGCAGTGCACGGACTAGCATGGGGAAAGAGACCCAGTACTTC. The chain carries TRBV6-1 and TRBJ2-5; 8 positions match TRBD2. The CDR3 runs 16 residues. The V gene's germline CDR1 is MNHNS and CDR2 SASEGT. V was pared by 4 bases and J by 3 bases, with 10 bases of the junction left unmatched.

The V call is TRBV5-4, the J call TRBJ2-3; 7 bases fit TRBD2. Germline CDR1 and CDR2: SGHNT and YYREEE (reference sequence). V shed 0 bases and J 6 bases; nucleotides not matched to a gene: 4. CDR3 size: 14 residues. CDR3 loop: CASSLGGSLDTQYF. CDR3 coding DNA: TGTGCCAGCAGCTTGGGCGGGAGCTTGGATACGCAGTATTTT.

This clone is a singleton in its sample. J is TRBJ1-1 and V is TRBV29-1; 8 bases match TRBD1. Germline trimming cut 5 bases from V and 4 bases from J; bases unmatched to any gene: 6. The CDR3 is 13 residues long. Germline lookup yields CDR1 SQVTM and CDR2 ANQGSEA. The CDR3 loop reads CSVRTGGGTEAFF. The CDR3 bases are TGCAGCGTTCGAACAGGGGGGGGCACTGAAGCTTTCTTT.

The chain has TRBV9 and TRBJ1-1; tentatively, D is TRBD1 (5 bases). The V gene's germline CDR1 is SGDLS and CDR2 YYNGEE. V was trimmed by 3 bases and J by 0 bases, leaving 12 bases between them. The CDR3 runs to 15 residues. Here the CDR3 reads CASSALTEMNTEAFF. CDR3 nucleotide sequence: TGTGCCAGCAGCGCCTTGACAGAGATGAACACTGAAGCTTTCTTT.

The chain uses TRBV9 and TRBJ1-5; TRBD1 matches at 10 bases. The trim removed 4 bases at V and 7 bases at J, leaving 11 bases unmatched. CDR3 size: 16 residues. Looked up from germline, CDR1 is SGDLS and CDR2 is YYNGEE. In DNA, the CDR3 is TGTGCCAGCAGCCCAGGGGGGACAGGGGTAGGACAGCCCCAGCATTTT. Translation gives CASSPGGTGVGQPQHF.

The rearrangement uses TRBV6-5 and TRBJ2-5; TRBD2 is a possible D gene (6 bases). V was shortened by 2 bases and J by 5 bases, with 9 bases between the two germline ends. The CDR3 is 13 residues long. Per the germline V gene, CDR1 is MNHEY and CDR2 is SVGAGI. CDR3 nucleotides: TGTGCCAGCAGTTACGGGGGGTTTGAGACCCAGTACTTC. It codes for CASSYGGFETQYF.

The rearrangement joins TRBV4-2 to TRBJ2-1; a weak D match, TRBD2 (6 bases). In germline, CDR1 is LGHNA, CDR2 YNFKEQ. The CDR3 spans 14 residues. Trimming took off 2 bases at V and 5 bases at J, with 10 bases between the two ends. The CDR3 DNA follows: TGTGCCAGCAGCCAACTGGGACTTGACAATGAGCAGTTCTTC. It yields the protein CASSQLGLDNEQFF.

The chain links TRBV14 to TRBJ2-7; D might be TRBD2 (5 bases). Germline CDR1 and CDR2: SGHDN and FVKESK. This CDR3 is built from 11 residues. The V gene lost 1 base and the J gene lost 12 bases, with 10 bases spanning the gap. CDR3 residues: CASSQGRNAYF. CDR3 nucleotides: TGTGCCAGCAGCCAAGGGAGGAACGCGTACTTC.

The chain couples TRBV11-3 to TRBJ2-5; D is unclear. The CDR3 covers 12 residues. V was clipped by 6 bases and J by 0 bases, with 5 bases between them. Germline-derived CDR1 and CDR2 are SGHNT and YENEEA. Written as DNA, the CDR3 is TGTGCCAGCAGTTCGTACCAAGAGACCCAGTACTTC. This codes for CASSSYQETQYF.

The chain couples TRBV4-2 to TRBJ2-1, with unresolved D. V shed 1 base and J shed 10 bases, with 14 bases lying between them. Germline CDR1 reads LGHNA; CDR2 reads YNFKEQ. CDR3 length: 14 residues. CDR3 in DNA: TGTGCCAGCAGCCAAGTTCCAGGTAGGCCGGAGCAGTTCTTC. Translated: CASSQVPGRPEQFF.

This clone was counted between two and nine times. The J gene is TRBJ1-1, the V gene TRBV14, with D perhaps matching TRBD1 (5 bases). Germline V lookup: CDR1 SGHDN, CDR2 FVKESK. This CDR3 region has 15 residues. V was cut by 3 bases and J by 0 bases, with 11 bases left in between. CDR3 protein: CASSHGQRMNTEAFF. The CDR3 nucleotides are TGTGCCAGCAGCCACGGACAAAGAATGAACACTGAAGCTTTCTTT.

The sample holds one count of this clone. The chain has TRBV7-8 and TRBJ1-5; the match to TRBD1 covers 7 bases. The CDR3 sequence is 16 residues long. The V segment lost 5 bases and the J segment 2 bases; nucleotides outside the gene matches: 9. The germline V gene encodes CDR1 SGHVS and CDR2 FQNEAQ. The CDR3 reads CASSHSTGIRNQPQHF. In DNA, the CDR3 is TGTGCCAGCAGCCACTCGACAGGGATCCGCAATCAGCCCCAGCATTTT.